Following are 20 T cell receptor beta chains from one sample sequenced in a study of T-cell memory formation after mild COVID-19. Via MiXCR, TCRdb re-called the 5' RACE reads, giving one row per CDR3 protein. There are 350,000 to 450,000 distinct CDR3 sequences in the sample; 20% to 25% occur only once, and around 8.1% lies in the top ten. Sample: PBMCs or a T cell subset sorted from them (not recorded which). The source is an adult woman who had mild COVID-19 (a few samples of this study predate the infection). Cell type and time point are not known.

The chain links TRBV27 to TRBJ2-1, with a tentative D call TRBD1 (5 bases). CDR1 and CDR2 (germline): MNHEY, SMNVEV (reference sequence). V lost 5 bases, J lost 2 bases, and 10 bases lay in between. The CDR3 spans 14 residues. Written as DNA, the CDR3 is TGTGCCAGCAGTGGTGTGGGGCCCTACAATGAGCAGTTCTTC. It codes for CASSGVGPYNEQFF.

V usage is TRBV5-1 and J usage is TRBJ2-5; 11 nucleotides agree with TRBD2. V gave up 1 base and J gave up 4 bases; unmatched junction bases: 6. This CDR3 contains 16 residues. The V gene's germline CDR1 is SGHRS and CDR2 YFSETQ. Here the CDR3 reads CASSLQLAGAPETQYF. DNA of the CDR3: TGCGCCAGCAGCTTGCAACTAGCGGGAGCTCCAGAGACCCAGTACTTC.

This clonotype has just a few counts. The gene calls are TRBV6-5 and TRBJ2-6; the D is unclear. The germline V gene encodes CDR1 MNHEY and CDR2 SVGAGI. The CDR3 runs 16 residues. Trimming cost V 5 bases and J 0 bases, with 11 bases left between them. In DNA, the CDR3 is TGTGCCAGCAGTCACAGTAAAAGCTCTGGGGCCAACGTCCTGACTTTC. Its protein is CASSHSKSSGANVLTF.

This chain uses TRBV7-9 with TRBJ1-2, with TRBD1 matching 8 bases. The CDR3 spans 17 residues. V shed 4 bases and J 4 bases; nucleotides not matched to a gene: 14. CDR1 is SEHNR, CDR2 FQNEAQ, per germline (reference sequence). CDR3 in amino acids: CASSSRLGQGLGYGYTF. Here the CDR3 DNA reads TGTGCCAGCAGCTCGCGACTCGGACAGGGCTTGGGCTATGGCTACACCTTC.

The chain couples TRBV7-8 to TRBJ1-5; D is perhaps TRBD1 (6 bases). Trimming removed 6 bases from V and 1 base from J, with 10 bases in between. The V gene's germline CDR1 is SGHVS and CDR2 FQNEAQ. The CDR3 has 14 amino acids. Here the CDR3 reads CASRGGQSNQPQHF. CDR3 DNA: TGTGCCAGCAGAGGGGGGCAGAGCAATCAGCCCCAGCATTTT.

The genes are TRBV6-5 and TRBJ2-7; maybe TRBD1 (7 bases). V gave up 8 bases and J gave up 5 bases, with 19 bases separating them. Germline V gene data show CDR1 as MNHEY and CDR2 as SVGAGI. CDR3 length: 14 residues. CDR3 DNA: TGTGCCAGCTCCGGCAGGGGGGATATCAACGAGCAGTACTTC. Its protein product is CASSGRGDINEQYF.

The gene calls are TRBV2 and TRBJ2-7; 15 bases are shared with TRBD2. The V and J ends lost 6 bases and 7 bases, in that order; junction bases with no gene match: 4. The germline CDR1 and CDR2 sequences are SNHLY and FYNNEI. The CDR3 spans 14 residues. The CDR3 is CASRGLAGGQEQYF. Here the CDR3 DNA reads TGTGCCAGCAGGGGACTAGCGGGGGGCCAGGAGCAGTACTTC.

This clonotype was seen a handful of times. A read error may produce the germline difference seen at one junction end. V gene TRBV23-1 combines with J gene TRBJ2-5; 10 bases agree with TRBD2. TRBV23-1 is noted as an ORF with a role that remains uncertain. This CDR3 spans 11 amino acids. CDR3: CASTPTDSGGF. CDR3 coding DNA: TGCGCCAGCACCCCCACCGATAGCGGGGGGTTC.

This chain links TRBV12-3 or TRBV12-4 with TRBJ1-4; possible D gene TRBD1, 6 bases. V dropped 3 bases and J dropped 3 bases, with 8 bases sitting between them. This CDR3 comprises 14 residues. CDR3 sequence reads: CASSLGGPNEKLFF. CDR3 coding DNA: TGTGCCAGCAGTTTGGGGGGGCCTAATGAAAAACTGTTTTTT.

The CDR3 DNA reads as TGTGCCAGCAGCTACTCGGGAGGGAAGGAAAAACTGTTTTTT. Protein: CASSYSGGKEKLFF. The chain employs TRBV7-2 and TRBJ1-4; D is unclear. The CDR3 is made up of 14 amino acids. Germline loops: CDR1 SGHTA, CDR2 FQGNSA. Deletions cut 4 bases from V and 8 bases from J, with 14 bases between.

This chain links TRBV20-1 with TRBJ1-4; TRBD1 might be the D (5 bases). The CDR3 loop spans 13 amino acids. The V gene's germline CDR1 is DFQATT and CDR2 SNEGSKA (reference sequence). Trimming shortened V by 3 bases and J by 8 bases, and 13 bases separated the two germline ends. The CDR3 sequence: CSASLEGQEKLFF. The CDR3 DNA follows: TGCAGTGCTAGTTTGGAGGGGCAAGAAAAACTGTTTTTT.

In this sample, this clonotype turned up a few times. This rearrangement joins TRBV7-8 to TRBJ2-7; TRBD2 aligns across 14 bases. Per germline, CDR1 SGHVS and CDR2 FQNEAQ. This CDR3 is 15 amino acids long. The chain's CDR3 is CACGTGLAGVPEQYF. CDR3 sequence (DNA): TGTGCTTGTGGGACGGGACTAGCGGGAGTTCCCGAGCAGTACTTC.

The chain couples TRBV5-1 to TRBJ1-4; unclear D gene. Trimming took off 5 bases at V and 7 bases at J, with 15 bases between the two ends. Per the germline V gene, CDR1 is SGHRS and CDR2 is YFSETQ. The CDR3 loop spans 14 amino acids. CDR3 coding DNA: TGCGCCAGCAGTTTAAGTACGCTCGGTGAAAAACTGTTTTTT. This codes for CASSLSTLGEKLFF.

The J gene is TRBJ2-1, the V gene TRBV15, with TRBD2 identical over 7 bases. The CDR3 runs to 15 residues. V lost 6 bases and J lost 1; bases outside the gene matches: 6. The germline gives CDR1 LNHNV, CDR2 YYDKDF (reference sequence). The CDR3 region has the DNA TGTGCCACCAGTGGAGGGAGGGAGTCCTACAATGAGCAGTTCTTC. It is translated as CATSGGRESYNEQFF.

This clonotype was recorded a few times. The chain has TRBV7-9 and TRBJ1-5; maybe TRBD1 (6 bases). CDR1 SEHNR and CDR2 FQNEAQ come from the germline V gene (reference sequence). V was clipped by 7 bases and J by 2 bases, with 9 bases between them. CDR3 length equals 13 residues. The CDR3 reads CASTRQGNQPQHF. The CDR3 DNA reads TGTGCCAGCACCCGACAGGGCAATCAGCCCCAGCATTTT.

This clonotype has only one observation. Relative to the germline gene, one junction end is altered; a read error may explain this. The CDR3 nucleotides are TGTGCCACCAGGGACAGCTTTACGGACTTC. Translated: CATRDSFTDF. V and J are TRBV24-1 and TRBJ2-7, with D perhaps TRBD1 (6 bases). CDR3 size: 10 residues. CDR1 and CDR2 from the germline V gene are KGHDR and SFDVKD.

Ten or more counts support this clonotype. This chain links TRBV7-2 with TRBJ2-1, with TRBD2 identical over 15 bases. CDR3 length: 18 amino acids. The trim removed 8 bases at V and 0 bases at J, leaving 8 bases unmatched. Germline V gives CDR1 SGHTA, CDR2 FQGNSA. The CDR3 sequence: CASRGLAGGPSSYNEQFF. The CDR3 DNA is TGTGCCAGCCGCGGACTAGCGGGGGGGCCTAGCTCCTACAATGAGCAGTTCTTC.

The CDR3 DNA is TGTGCCAGCAGCTTTGGGGGAGGGGGAGCCGAGGGCAATCAGCCCCAGCATTTT. This translates into CASSFGGGGAEGNQPQHF. The rearrangement links TRBV5-5 to TRBJ1-5; possibly TRBD1 for D (6 bases). The CDR3 has 18 amino acids. V was trimmed by 2 bases and J by 2 bases, leaving 20 bases between them. CDR1 and CDR2 from the germline V gene are SGHKS and YYEKEE (reference sequence).

Only a few counts were recorded for this clonotype. The chain links TRBV7-2 to TRBJ2-3; weak D call: TRBD2 (5 bases). The germline V gene has CDR1 SGHTA and CDR2 FQGNSA. The CDR3 length is 15 residues. Trimming stripped 0 bases from V and 1 base from J, with 8 bases between. The CDR3 DNA reads as TGTGCCAGCAGCTTAGCCCACGGGGGCACAGATACGCAGTATTTT. Translating gives CASSLAHGGTDTQYF.

At least ten counts were recorded for this clonotype. The genes are TRBV7-2 and TRBJ2-1; TRBD2 aligns across 7 bases. CDR1 SGHTA and CDR2 FQGNSA come from the germline V gene. This CDR3 has 14 residues. The trim removed 5 bases at V and 2 bases at J, leaving 3 bases unmatched. CDR3 sequence: CASSPGLAYNEQFF. CDR3 bases: TGTGCCAGCAGCCCCGGACTAGCCTACAATGAGCAGTTCTTC.